This T cell receptor beta chain was sequenced in a study of cytomegalovirus exposure and HLA in healthy donors (dated by TCRdb to the late 2010s). Background on the whole study: According to an earlier analysis of several hundred of the donors, about 190 million T cells yielded 95 million to 140 million unique TCR beta sequences and around 280 Gb of sequence data. In a later genetic analysis, genome-wide SNP genotypes for about three fifths of the 666 donors were used, and that subset was treated as a discovery cohort. A separate validation cohort of over 95 different subjects was used in addition to the 666-subject first cohort. Of the roughly 400 genotyped donors, about 80% fell in the genetic ancestry cluster associated with self-reported Caucasian donors. The study combined high-throughput TCR immunosequencing, statistical association of individual TCRs with disease status, and machine learning to predict cytomegalovirus infection status. HLA typing covered class I and class II loci at four-digit resolution. Donor age, sex, ethnicity and CMV serostatus were collected together with the repertoire data. About 280 gigabases of sequencing data and around 85 million unique TCR sequences made up an early release that covered approximately 620 HLA-typed donors. The study profiled the T cell repertoires of some 610 subjects by immunosequencing and related them to cytomegalovirus serostatus. Roughly 5 DR-DQ haplotypes were handled as single units for association and clustering because linkage in the cohort was strong. All discovery cohort repertoires had been generated on a single sequencing platform. A later analysis re-analyzed previously published TCR beta repertoires from about 600 donors and added high-resolution HLA genotyping to study TCR occurrence patterns. Rather than using new phenotypic data, the later analysis identified candidate immune exposures from TCR beta sequences and from how often those sequences occurred across donors. The study aimed to test whether signatures of past pathogen exposure could be identified by cataloging public T cell receptors. Typing coverage differed by locus: A, B, C, DRB1 and DQB1 were typed in roughly 620-630 donors, DQA1 in about 500, DPA1 in some 600, and DPB1 in around 490. Among almost 400 genotyped donors of the cohort, an average of about 240,000 unique TCR beta nucleotide sequences were sequenced per donor, roughly 18% of them non-productive. In an earlier analysis of roughly 600 of the donors, high-throughput TCR beta sequencing was used to judge whether each TCR beta V gene segment behaved as functional or pseudogenic. Points the paper makes about the study in general: In a later analysis, most CMV-associated TCR beta chains were found to appear HLA-restricted, with HLA associations seemingly driven largely by CMV exposure. Cytomegalovirus status was reported to be diagnosed by the classifier with high specificity and sensitivity in both the original and validation cohorts. A group of highly shared sequence variants was considered likely to be a technical artifact of the sequencing pipeline. A further reported finding was that TCR beta sequences accurately predicted the HLA-A and HLA-B alleles for most subjects in the first cohort. It was suggested by the authors that the approach could potentially be generalized to other disease states and immunological phenotypes. In a later analysis, TCR association rates were found to vary across HLA loci, with the most associated TCRs seen for DRB1 alleles and the fewest for HLA-C alleles. The study gave a list of 150 to 200 TCR beta chains associated with cytomegalovirus. A later analysis reported that several top co-occurrence clusters appeared linked to parvovirus B19, influenza, CMV and Epstein-Barr virus. The earlier analysis of a few hundred of the donors excluded roughly 16 rarely observed V segments, including chromosome 9 orphons, because counts were too low. Across donors, most TCR sequences were observed very rarely, whereas some public TCRs were present in many individuals. The 87-base-pair reads could not distinguish some IMGT-functional V segments, including TRBV6-2 and TRBV6-3, so those segments were excluded. A few of the identified cytomegalovirus-associated TCR beta chains were confirmed in vitro to be specific for cytomegalovirus antigens. The cohort was sequenced for TCR beta chains only, and without alpha or paired-chain data the features that could be detected were limited. HLA typing was unavailable for some donors at each locus, so association tests used only the typed subset. An earlier analysis of roughly 570 of the donors showed that most TCR beta V segments appeared in productive rearrangements either about 87% or about 30% of the time, which broadly matched IMGT annotations. A later analysis found that HLA-associated TCR beta chains were more clonally expanded and had lower generation probabilities than equally common non-associated chains. Sequencing depth was assumed to be roughly uniform across donors in the presence/absence analyses, though that assumption may not hold. Specific HLA alleles were associated with around 18,000 TCR beta sequences at a false discovery rate of 0.05 in a later analysis. Correlated functional status among segregating V segments might reflect linkage disequilibrium, but an unknown experimental factor could not be ruled out. When HLA alleles, especially DR and DQ, strongly co-occurred, TCR associations were difficult to assign to individual alleles. Immune exposure information for the cohort was limited to CMV serostatus. V-gene and J-gene trimming of TCR beta chains was associated with a missense DCLRE1C variant in a later genetic analysis, and the association was replicated in an independent cohort. In a later genetic analysis, fewer N-insertions in productive TCRs were reported among donors in an Asian-associated ancestry cluster than the roughly 670-donor mean.

To prepare the library, the immunoSEQ multiplex PCR assay was applied. A mixture of 60 forward primers for TCR Vbeta segments and 13 reverse primers for TCR Jbeta segments was used in the multiplex PCR. A multiplex PCR assay on genomic DNA amplified the CDR3 region of rearranged TCR beta genes. The Illumina HiSeq System was used to sequence the amplified TCR beta libraries as 87-base-pair reads. The study's processing was this. In a later analysis, roughly 80 million unique TCR beta chains were counted across the roughly 700 repertoires, and roughly 10 million of these chains were shared by at least two donors. Raw reads were error-corrected and collapsed into unique sequences with a nearest-neighbor algorithm that merged closely related sequences to remove PCR and sequencing errors. V, D and J gene segments were assigned by aligning CDR3 sequences to IMGT reference sequences. Each retained sequence needed at least a six-nucleotide match to both a V gene segment and a J gene segment. A rearrangement was called productive if the CDR3 had no stop codons and remained in frame with V and J, and every other rearrangement was called non-productive. Following IMGT convention, CDR3 was defined as the stretch from the second conserved V-encoded cysteine to the conserved J-encoded phenylalanine. The earlier analysis of approximately 590 of the donors excluded any sequence lacking an unambiguous match to a single V gene segment. An earlier analysis of several hundred of the donors classified V segments as functional when productive rearrangements were above 56.7% and as segregating when the standard deviation between donors was above 5%. A statistical classification framework was built for diagnosing cytomegalovirus status from the catalog of TCR beta chain sequences. In a later analysis, V and J genes were assigned by comparing TCR nucleotide sequences against IMGT/GENE-DB human TR gene sequences. A later analysis assigned CDR3 sequences and most-parsimonious VDJ recombination scenarios with the TCRdist pipeline. In a later analysis, every TCR beta chain was defined by the combination of its CDR3 amino acid sequence and its V-gene family, and reads without a unique V-gene family were dropped. A later analysis removed several hundred highly shared, low-generation-probability nucleotide sequences to deal with suspected cross-contamination and a sequencing artifact. In a later analysis, a clonal expansion index was calculated for each public chain from normalized within-repertoire ranks of inferred template counts. In a later analysis, generation probabilities were computed with a VDJ recombination model fitted to out-of-frame rearrangements, and the resulting probabilities were checked against IGoR. Hypergeometric tests were used in a later analysis to score TCR-TCR, TCR-HLA and TCR-CMV co-occurrence, with a repertoire-size bias correction applied to the TCR pairs. To estimate false discovery rates, a later analysis permuted the HLA or CMV assignments 20 times. In a later analysis, co-occurring TCRs were grouped using DBSCAN, and TCRdist sequence similarity was added for clustering within HLA-allele-positive subsets. For co-occurrence clustering, repertoires with fewer than 30,000 or more than 120,000 public chains were excluded, along with roughly 5 repertoires with anomalous nucleotide sharing. TCRdb's version of the immuneACCESS table is confined to in-frame rearrangements and falls short of the full clone set. An unresolved V gene accounts for under half of the shortfall where checked; the remainder is of unknown origin. V and J calls and clone size follow that table, whereas D and trimming were derived from the DNA. The sample table lists hundreds of thousands of clones, more than 60% of them with a count of one. 2.7% of the sample is held by the ten biggest clonotypes.

The cohort comprised hundreds of healthy bone marrow donors. At the time of sampling, all cohort members were nominally healthy, though unrecorded immune exposures were likely present. The donor was CMV seropositive and belonged to the group of some 290 seropositive cohort members. Each donor provided a peripheral blood sample, and peripheral blood mononuclear cells were used for TCR beta sequencing. Genomic DNA was extracted from the blood cell samples with the Qiagen DNeasy Blood Extraction Kit. This clone has only a few counts. The antigen it recognizes is unknown. Base qualities were left out, and no much larger clone turns up one base away. V ends up 8 bases short and J 0 bases short, with an unmatched junction base count of 19. From cysteine to phenylalanine, the CDR3 is 21 amino acids long. CDR3 DNA is the only sequence kept; it has 63 bases, read in frame from the first base. From a lookup of the germline V gene, CDR1 and CDR2 are SNHLY and FYNNEI.

Sequencing was carried out using PBMCs. The sequence joins TRBV2 to TRBJ2-7, with 16 middle bases fitting TRBD2. This sequence originates from a woman aged 55 to 70 in good health and CMV-seropositive. The CDR3 loop reads CASDGQGAGTSGRESSYEQYF. The base sequence is TGTGCCAGCGATGGACAGGGCGCAGGGACTAGCGGGAGGGAGAGCTCCTACGAGCAGTACTTC.